This T cell receptor beta chain appears in the sequencing data of a study of resident and recirculating memory T cells in vitiligo. Study-level information: Epidermis came from shave biopsies of lesional and nonlesional sites, plus PBMCs.

Confetti depigmentation, marking active vitiligo, was absent in these patients. Here immunoSEQ multiplex PCR was the method, and the copy in TCRdb shows in-frame clones only, minus some. The sample contains around 70,000 clones, roughly nine tenths of which appear only once. CDR1 MNHEY and CDR2 SMNVEV come from the germline V gene (reference sequence). With 6 bases removed from V and 2 bases from J, the gap between germline ends came to 10 bases. The CDR3 contains 13 residues. The chain links TRBV27 to TRBJ1-1; D is ambiguous. Sequenced sample: blood. The origin of this receptor is a male donor with vitiligo. CDR3 coding DNA: TGTGCCAGCAGCCTGACACTTAACACTGAAGCTTTCTTT. Residues: CASSLTLNTEAFF.